This entry describes one T cell receptor beta chain. Its antigen is as yet unknown. Assay used: immunoSEQ multiplex PCR; TCRdb lists only in-frame clones, some missing. The sample contains 89,000 or so clones, roughly 80% of which appear only once. Focal radiation and CTLA-4 blockade (ipilimumab) were tested in chemo-refractory metastatic non-small-cell lung cancer patients. The sample belongs to a study of radiotherapy plus CTLA-4 blockade in lung cancer. Overall study context: Among all patients, about 19% showed objective responses, while roughly 28% had disease control. Study findings and constraints: Together with interferon-beta, which increased in serum after radiation, early dynamic changes in blood T cell clones were reportedly the best predictors of response. Subsequent to radiotherapy plus ipilimumab, tumor-derived TCR clones underwent expansion in blood.

Germline values: CDR1 SGHVS, CDR2 FQNEAQ. CDR3 size: 16 residues. With V trimmed by 2 bases and J by 4 bases, 7 bases remained unmatched. The TCR was taken from a human donor with non-small cell lung cancer who had a partial response to radiotherapy plus ipilimumab. Sequenced material: peripheral blood, taken from a patient treated with radiotherapy plus ipilimumab. The chain carries TRBV7-8 and TRBJ2-2, with 7 bases fitting TRBD1. CDR3 amino acids: CASSLIGTALTGELFF. CDR3 in DNA: TGTGCCAGCAGCTTAATTGGGACAGCCCTCACCGGGGAGCTGTTTTTT.